A single sample is the source of the 2 T cell receptor beta chains below, sequenced in a study of sequential checkpoint blockade in melanoma. Libraries were prepared by immunoSEQ multiplex PCR; TCRdb keeps only in-frame clonotypes and omits some of them. The data hold under 20,000 clones, with 70% observed a single time. This sample's treatment: randomized to nivolumab then ipilimumab (arm A) or the reverse (arm B). This sample comprised CD8+ T cells sorted from blood (inferred from file names), obtained from a patient given nivolumab and ipilimumab in sequence. These receptors originate from a human donor with melanoma.

The chain is built from TRBV12-5 and TRBJ1-5, with TRBD1 as a possible D gene (5 bases). This CDR3 has 14 amino acids. V lost 3 bases to trimming and J lost 7 bases, with 13 bases between them. Looked up from germline, CDR1 is LGHNT and CDR2 is FRNRAP. The CDR3 nucleotides read TGTGCTAGTGGTTTACATCAGGGATGGCAGCCCCAGCATTTT. It specifies CASGLHQGWQPQHF. Full variable domain (remainder filled in from reference TRBV12-5 and TRBJ1-5): DARVTQTPRHKVTEMGQEVTMRCQPILGHNTVFWYRQTMMQGLELLAYFRNRAPLDDSGMPKDRFSAEMPDATLATLKIQPSEPRDSAVYFCASGLHQGWQPQHFGDGTRLSIL.

This clone is categorized as medium-sized (0.01 to 0.1%). The chain joins TRBV6-4 to TRBJ2-1; D possibly corresponds to TRBD1 (6 bases). CDR3 size: 15 residues. The ends were cut back, 0 bases at V and 3 bases at J, with 9 bases in the middle. Germline V gives CDR1 MRHNA, CDR2 SNTAGT. The CDR3, as DNA: TGTGCCAGCAGTGACTCGGCAGGGGACTACAATGAGCAGTTCTTC. This encodes CASSDSAGDYNEQFF.